This T cell receptor (beta chain) comes out of a study of early T cells in non-severe SARS-CoV-2 infection. Study-wide background: The chains were unpaired, and the sequenced material was bulk RNA from unsorted whole blood.

Study results and limitations: VDJdb-based matching was biased toward anti-spike CD8 responses and missed private and CD4 specificities.

Each single cDNA molecule received a unique molecular identifier. TCRdb re-called the 5' RACE reads through MiXCR, storing one row per CDR3 protein. The repertoire consists of 40,000 to 50,000 distinct CDR3 sequences, with 7.1% occurring once and the leading ten covering 4.7%. In regard to this clonotype: What it binds is not known.

Germline loops: CDR1 SGHRS, CDR2 YFSETQ. The V end lost 1 base, the J end lost 5 bases, and 17 bases lay between the germline ends. The CDR3 loop spans 16 amino acids. The specimen sequenced was whole blood. The receptor comes from an adult who was a healthcare worker with PCR-confirmed SARS-CoV-2 infection or an uninfected control (not recorded which). V and J are TRBV5-1 and TRBJ2-3; possible D gene TRBD2, 6 bases. CDR3: CASSLLAGGVGDTQYF. CDR3 nucleotides: TGCGCCAGCAGCTTGCTCGCCGGGGGAGTTGGAGATACGCAGTATTTT. The entire variable domain, with the rest obtained from reference TRBV5-1 and TRBJ2-3, is as follows: KAGVTQTPRYLIKTRGQQVTLSCSPISGHRSVSWYQQTPGQGLQFLFEYFSETQRNKGNFPGRFSGRQFSNSRSEMNVSTLELGDSALYLCASSLLAGGVGDTQYFGPGTRLTVL.